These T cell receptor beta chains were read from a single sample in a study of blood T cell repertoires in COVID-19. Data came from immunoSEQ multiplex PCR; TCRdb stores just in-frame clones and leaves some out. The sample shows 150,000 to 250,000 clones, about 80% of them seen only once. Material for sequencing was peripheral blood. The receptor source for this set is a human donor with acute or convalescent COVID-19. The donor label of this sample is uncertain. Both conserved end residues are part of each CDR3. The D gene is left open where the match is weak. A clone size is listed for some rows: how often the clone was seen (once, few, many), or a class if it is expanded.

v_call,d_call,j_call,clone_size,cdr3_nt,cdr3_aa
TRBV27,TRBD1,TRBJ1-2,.,TGTGCCAGCAGGCCGAGGGGTGGACAGGGGACCTATGGCTACACCTTC,CASRPRGGQGTYGYTF
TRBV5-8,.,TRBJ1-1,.,TGTGCCAGCAGTTTTCATGGGGCGACTGAAGCTTTCTTT,CASSFHGATEAFF
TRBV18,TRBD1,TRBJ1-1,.,TGTGCCAGCTCACCGGACAGGGGGCCGGCCACTGAAGCTTTCTTT,CASSPDRGPATEAFF
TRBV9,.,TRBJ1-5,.,TGTGCCAGCAGCGTAGGCCCAGGGCAGCCCCAGCATTTT,CASSVGPGQPQHF
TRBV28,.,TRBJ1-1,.,TGTGCCAGCAGTCTCCGGGTCCCACAGAACACTGAAGCTTTCTTT,CASSLRVPQNTEAFF
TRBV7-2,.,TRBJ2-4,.,TGTGCCAGCAGCTACCCTTGGGCCGGGGTTGTGGAAAACATTCAGTACTTC,CASSYPWAGVVENIQYF
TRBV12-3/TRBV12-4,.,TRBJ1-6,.,TGTGCCAGCGGGGGGGGCCTTAATTCACCCCTCCACTTT,CASGGGLNSPLHF
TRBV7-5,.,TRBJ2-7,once,TGTGTCAGAAGCCCCGGACAGGACCACTCCTACGAGCAGTACTTC,CVRSPGQDHSYEQYF
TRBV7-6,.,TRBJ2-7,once,TGTGCCAGCAGCTTAGCTGCGGGCACAACCTACGAGCAGTACTTC,CASSLAAGTTYEQYF
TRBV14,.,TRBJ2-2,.,TGTGCCAGCAGCCGAGCGTTGAACACCGGGGAGCTGTTTTTT,CASSRALNTGELFF
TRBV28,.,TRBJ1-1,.,TGTGCCTCCTGGGGCCAGGGCGGGAACACTGAAGCTTTCTTT,CASWGQGGNTEAFF
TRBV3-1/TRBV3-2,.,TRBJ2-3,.,TGTGCCAGCAGCCAAACTAGCACAGATACGCAGTATTTT,CASSQTSTDTQYF
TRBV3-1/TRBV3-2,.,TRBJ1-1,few,TGTGCCAGCAGCCAAGCAATGGGAGCGAACACTGAAGCTTTCTTT,CASSQAMGANTEAFF
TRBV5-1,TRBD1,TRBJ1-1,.,TGCGCCAGCGCGGGACAGTTGAACACTGAAGCTTTCTTT,CASAGQLNTEAFF
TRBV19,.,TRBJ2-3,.,TGTGCCAGTAGTATTTCCCGGGACACCACAGATACGCAGTATTTT,CASSISRDTTDTQYF
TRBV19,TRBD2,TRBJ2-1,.,TGTGCCAGTAGTATTCTAGCGGATTCGGGTTTTTTCGAGCAGTTCTTC,CASSILADSGFFEQFF
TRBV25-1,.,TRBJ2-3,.,TGTGCCAGCAGTGCCCCGGGGTTTGGGGATACGCAGTATTTT,CASSAPGFGDTQYF
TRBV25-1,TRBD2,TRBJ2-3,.,TGTGCCAGCAGTGAATTGCAGCTAGCGGGCCCCACAGATACGCAGTATTTT,CASSELQLAGPTDTQYF
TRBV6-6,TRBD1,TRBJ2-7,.,TGTGCCAGCAGTTGGGGGACAGGGCCCTACGAGCAGTACTTC,CASSWGTGPYEQYF
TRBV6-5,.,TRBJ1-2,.,TGTGCCAGCAGAGCGACAGGCCCACGATTCTATGGCTACACCTTC,CASRATGPRFYGYTF
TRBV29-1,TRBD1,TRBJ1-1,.,TGCAGCGTTATACAGGGGAGCACTGAAGCTTTCTTT,CSVIQGSTEAFF
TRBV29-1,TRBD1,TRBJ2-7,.,TGCAGCGTTGAAGGGACAGGGGCCTACGAGCAGTACTTC,CSVEGTGAYEQYF
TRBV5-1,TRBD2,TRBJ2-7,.,TGCGCCAGCAGCTTGCCTAGCGGGAGTGGGGAGCAGTACTTC,CASSLPSGSGEQYF
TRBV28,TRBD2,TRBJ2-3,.,TGTGCCAGCAGTTTTCTAGCGGGAGGGCCCTCAGATACGCAGTATTTT,CASSFLAGGPSDTQYF
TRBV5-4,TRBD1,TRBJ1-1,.,TGTGCCAGCAGCCCGACAGGGGGCATGGGCACTGAAGCTTTCTTT,CASSPTGGMGTEAFF
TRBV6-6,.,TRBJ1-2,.,TGTGCCAGCAGTTACGCGGGGGGCAGTGACTATGGCTACACCTTC,CASSYAGGSDYGYTF
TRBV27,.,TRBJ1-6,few,TGTGCCAGCAGTTTACGCGGGACGGATTCACCCCTCCACTTT,CASSLRGTDSPLHF
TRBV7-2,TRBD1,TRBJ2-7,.,TGTGCCAGCAGCTTAAAAGTAGGCCAGGGGGCGCGCGAGCAGTACTTC,CASSLKVGQGAREQYF
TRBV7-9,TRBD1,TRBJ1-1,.,TGTGCCAGCAGCTATAGGGACAGAGTGAACACTGAAGCTTTCTTT,CASSYRDRVNTEAFF
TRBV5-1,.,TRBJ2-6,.,TGCGCCAGCAGCACTCACACAGGGCCTGGGGCCAACGTCCTGACTTTC,CASSTHTGPGANVLTF
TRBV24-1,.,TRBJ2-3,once,TGTGCCACCAGTGATTTGCAAAGCGGTATCACAGATACGCAGTATTTT,CATSDLQSGITDTQYF
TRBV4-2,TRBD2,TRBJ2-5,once,TGTGCCAGCAGCCCCGGGACTAGCGGGAGTGTGTACCAAGAGACCCAGTACTTC,CASSPGTSGSVYQETQYF
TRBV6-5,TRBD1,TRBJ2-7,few,TGTGCCAGCAGTTACTCCCAGACAGGGGCCTACGAGCAGTACTTC,CASSYSQTGAYEQYF
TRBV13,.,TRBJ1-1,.,TGTGCCAGCAGCTTAGGACGGACAATGAACACTGAAGCTTTCTTT,CASSLGRTMNTEAFF
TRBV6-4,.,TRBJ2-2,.,TGTGCCAGCAGATCAGCGAACACCGGGGAGCTGTTTTTT,CASRSANTGELFF
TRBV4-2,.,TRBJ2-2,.,TGTGCCAGCAGCCAAGATAGTGGCGGGGAGCTGTTTTTT,CASSQDSGGELFF